The T cell receptor (beta chain) described here comes from a study of CD8 T cells in ankylosing spondylitis. Findings of the study overall: Seemingly characteristic of ankylosing spondylitis blood was a TCR beta motif consisting of 7 or 8 highly homologous variants. Significant enrichment of disease-linked clones was reported in matched ankylosing spondylitis synovial fluid.

By quantitative 5'-RACE with molecular barcodes, the TCR beta libraries were made. TCRdb recomputed calls from the 5' RACE reads with MiXCR, one row per CDR3 protein. This table holds 450,000 to 550,000 distinct CDR3 sequences, about 5% found once. This clonotype was observed many times. Its antigen is not known. The ends were cut back, 0 bases at V and 4 bases at J, with 11 bases in the middle. The CDR3 spans 14 residues. In germline, CDR1 is SGHDT, CDR2 YYEEEE. Sequencing was done on a sample of blood, either unsorted or a sorted T cell fraction (not recorded which). This chain links TRBV5-6 with TRBJ2-7, with a tentative D call TRBD1 (6 bases). This TCR came from a male donor with ankylosing spondylitis. The CDR3 sequence is CASSLEGHPYEQYF. Written as DNA, the CDR3 is TGTGCCAGCAGCTTGGAGGGACATCCGTACGAGCAGTACTTC.